In its sample, the clone carrying this T cell receptor (beta chain) was seen many times. Its antigen remains unidentified. The V and J ends lost 2 bases and 2 bases respectively, with 13 bases between them. This CDR3 is 15 amino acids long. CDR1 and CDR2 from the germline V gene are SGHRS and YFSETQ. This record comes from a study of T cells in Graves' hyperthyroidism and ophthalmopathy. Notes on the study in general: Most thyroid clonotypes with frequency above 0.001 were detected in blood.

RNA transcripts were the template for amplifying TCR beta CDR3 regions. RT-PCR in the first round (using the HTBI primer set) targeted the TCR CDR3. TCRdb reprocessed the multiplex PCR reads with MiXCR, giving one entry per CDR3 protein. The data hold 95,000 to 110,000 distinct CDR3 sequences, with 40% to 50% observed a single time. The authors deemed Graves' hyperthyroidism stable absent ophthalmopathy progression within 18 months. Patients aged 18 to 65 had newly diagnosed hyperthyroidism lasting under 2 months. Exclusion of patients followed from uncontrolled infection, other autoimmune disease, pregnancy or lactation.

This chain joins TRBV5-1 and TRBJ1-2; D is unresolved. This clonotype was sampled from a man aged 35 to 55 with Graves' hyperthyroidism. The sample comprised blood. The CDR3 DNA sequence: TGCGCCAGCAGCTTCGCCAGCCAGATCAACTATGGCTACACCTTC. It codes for CASSFASQINYGYTF. Full variable domain (rest looked up from reference TRBV5-1 and TRBJ1-2): KAGVTQTPRYLIKTRGQQVTLSCSPISGHRSVSWYQQTPGQGLQFLFEYFSETQRNKGNFPGRFSGRQFSNSRSEMNVSTLELGDSALYLCASSFASQINYGYTFGSGTRLTVV.